This TCR beta chain was identified during a study of T-cell reconstitution after alpha-beta-depleted transplantation in children. TCRbeta library preparation incorporated unique molecular identifiers. MiXCR was run by TCRdb on the PCR reads, yielding one entry per CDR3 protein. The sample contains around 230,000 distinct CDR3 sequences, approximately 19% of which appear only once. Unmatched junction bases numbered 9, after V lost 1 base and J lost 5 bases. This CDR3 comprises 17 residues. Turning to this clonotype: Antigen specificity is unknown.

Study results and caveats: It was newly produced T cells that mostly accounted for T-cell counts and diversity one year after transplant.

The sequence was obtained from a male patient between 2 and 15 years old who had a stem cell transplant for acute lymphoblastic leukemia, so the T cells may come from the graft donor. V gene TRBV12-3 or TRBV12-4 combines with J gene TRBJ2-2; 8 positions match TRBD1. The sample here was PBMCs, mostly from graft donor cells, taken 360 days after TCRalphabeta/CD19-depleted stem cell transplant. CDR3 sequence: CASSLGGGRGPTGELFF. The CDR3 bases are TGTGCCAGCAGTTTAGGGGGAGGCAGGGGGCCTACCGGGGAGCTGTTTTTT.